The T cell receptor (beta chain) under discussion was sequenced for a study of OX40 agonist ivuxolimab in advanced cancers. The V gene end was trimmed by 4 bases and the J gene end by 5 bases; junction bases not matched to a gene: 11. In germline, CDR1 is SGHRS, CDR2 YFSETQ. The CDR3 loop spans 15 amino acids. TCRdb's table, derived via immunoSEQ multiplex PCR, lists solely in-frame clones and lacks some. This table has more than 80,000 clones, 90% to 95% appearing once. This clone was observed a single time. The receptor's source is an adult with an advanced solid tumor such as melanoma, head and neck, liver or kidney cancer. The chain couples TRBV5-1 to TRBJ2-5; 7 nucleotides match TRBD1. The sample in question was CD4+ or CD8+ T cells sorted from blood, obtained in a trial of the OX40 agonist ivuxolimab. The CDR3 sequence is CASSGWRQGWETQYF. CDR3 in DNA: TGCGCCAGCAGCGGGTGGAGACAGGGTTGGGAGACCCAGTACTTC. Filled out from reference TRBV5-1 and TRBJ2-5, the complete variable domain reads KAGVTQTPRYLIKTRGQQVTLSCSPISGHRSVSWYQQTPGQGLQFLFEYFSETQRNKGNFPGRFSGRQFSNSRSEMNVSTLELGDSALYLCASSGWRQGWETQYFGPGTRLLVL.